The clone carrying this T cell receptor (beta chain) was counted a few times. The antigen is unknown. This specimen comes from a study of T cell repertoires in cytomegalovirus infection. Whole-study context: Newly reported HLA-C-restricted and thoroughly characterized HLA-B-restricted CMV epitopes were employed.

In TCRdb, the reads were re-called with MiXCR into one record per CDR3 protein. The table shows 100,000 to 150,000 distinct CDR3 sequences, with 32% occurring only once. Findings and caveats of the study: CMV-specific HLA-C-restricted TCR beta clonotypes dominated the ex vivo response.

Germline-derived CDR1 and CDR2 are MDHEN and SYDVKM. The CDR3 is made up of 14 amino acids. The V and J ends lost 6 bases and 2 bases, in that order; junction bases with no gene match: 5. V and J are TRBV28 and TRBJ1-2; TRBD1 aligns across 8 bases. Specimen: CD8+ T cells from cultured PBMCs, collected from culture after CMV antigen stimulation. This receptor was identified in a human donor in good health (CMV status not recorded). Some clones in this sample may be carry-over from other donors' samples. The CDR3 DNA is TGTGCCAGCAGCCCGACAGGGGAAAACTATGGCTACACCTTC. Encoded protein: CASSPTGENYGYTF.